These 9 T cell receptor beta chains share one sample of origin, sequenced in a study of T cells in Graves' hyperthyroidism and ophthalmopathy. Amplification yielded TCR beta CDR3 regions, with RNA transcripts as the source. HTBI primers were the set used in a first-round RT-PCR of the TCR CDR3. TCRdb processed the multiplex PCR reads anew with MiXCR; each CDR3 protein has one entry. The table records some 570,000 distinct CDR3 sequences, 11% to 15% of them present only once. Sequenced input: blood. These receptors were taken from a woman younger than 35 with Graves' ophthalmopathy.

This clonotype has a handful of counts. This CDR3 reads CASSPRHDTTHGGNEQFF. Here the CDR3 DNA reads TGTGCCAGCAGCCCACGACACGATACCACGCACGGGGGGAATGAGCAGTTCTTC. This sequence joins TRBV9 and TRBJ2-1; 7 nucleotides line up with TRBD2. The length of the CDR3 is 18 residues. V trimming: 4 bases; J trimming: 7 bases; junction bases outside the gene matches: 20. CDR1 is SGDLS, CDR2 YYNGEE, per germline.

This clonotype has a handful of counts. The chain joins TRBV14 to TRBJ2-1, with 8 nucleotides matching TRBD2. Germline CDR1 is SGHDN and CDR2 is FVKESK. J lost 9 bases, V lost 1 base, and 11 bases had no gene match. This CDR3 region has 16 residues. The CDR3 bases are TGTGCCAGCAGCCAAGCGGGAGGGACTTCCTTAGGTGAGCAGTTCTTC. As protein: CASSQAGGTSLGEQFF.

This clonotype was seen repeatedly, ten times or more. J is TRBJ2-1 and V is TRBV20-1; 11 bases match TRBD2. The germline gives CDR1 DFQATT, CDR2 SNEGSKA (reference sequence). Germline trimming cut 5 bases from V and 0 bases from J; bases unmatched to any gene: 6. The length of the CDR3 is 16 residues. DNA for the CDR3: TGCAGTGCTTGGACTAGCGGGCAGATCTCCTACAATGAGCAGTTCTTC. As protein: CSAWTSGQISYNEQFF.

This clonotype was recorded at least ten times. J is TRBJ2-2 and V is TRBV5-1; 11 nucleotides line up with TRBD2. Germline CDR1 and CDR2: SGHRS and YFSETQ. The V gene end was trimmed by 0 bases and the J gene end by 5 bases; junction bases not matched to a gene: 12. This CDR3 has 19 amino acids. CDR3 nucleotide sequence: TGCGCCAGCAGCTTGGAGGGTAGCGGGAGGGCCGGATCTACCGGGGAGCTGTTTTTT. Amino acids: CASSLEGSGRAGSTGELFF.

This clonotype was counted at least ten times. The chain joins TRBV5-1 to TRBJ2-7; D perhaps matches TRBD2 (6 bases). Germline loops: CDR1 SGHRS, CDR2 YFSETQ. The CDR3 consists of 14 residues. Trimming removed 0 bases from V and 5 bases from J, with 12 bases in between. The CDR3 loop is CASSLGEAVDEQYF. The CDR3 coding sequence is TGCGCCAGCAGCTTGGGGGAGGCCGTGGACGAGCAGTACTTC.

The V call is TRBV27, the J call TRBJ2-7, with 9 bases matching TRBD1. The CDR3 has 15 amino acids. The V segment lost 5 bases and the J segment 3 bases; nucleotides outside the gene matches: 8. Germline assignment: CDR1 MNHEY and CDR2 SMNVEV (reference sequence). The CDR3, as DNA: TGTGCCAGCAGTACCAATCGACAGGGGGTCTACGAGCAGTACTTC. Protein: CASSTNRQGVYEQYF.

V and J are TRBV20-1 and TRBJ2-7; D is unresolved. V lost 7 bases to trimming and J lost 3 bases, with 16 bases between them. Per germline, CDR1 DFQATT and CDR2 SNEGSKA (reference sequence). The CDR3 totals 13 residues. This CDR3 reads CSVKPDGCYEQYF. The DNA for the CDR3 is TGCAGTGTAAAGCCGGACGGCTGCTACGAGCAGTACTTC.

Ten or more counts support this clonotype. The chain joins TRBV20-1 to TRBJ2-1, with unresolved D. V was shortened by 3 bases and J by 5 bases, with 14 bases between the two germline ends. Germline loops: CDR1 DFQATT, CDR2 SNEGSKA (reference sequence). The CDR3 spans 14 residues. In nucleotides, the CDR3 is TGCAGTGCTAGGACCCAAACTGGTAACAATGAGCAGTTCTTC. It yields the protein CSARTQTGNNEQFF.

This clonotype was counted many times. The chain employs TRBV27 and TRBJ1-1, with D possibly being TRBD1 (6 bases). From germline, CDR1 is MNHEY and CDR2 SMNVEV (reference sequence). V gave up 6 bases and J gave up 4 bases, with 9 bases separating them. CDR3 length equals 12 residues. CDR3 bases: TGTGCCAGCAGACAGGGAGGCACTGAAGCTTTCTTT. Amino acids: CASRQGGTEAFF.